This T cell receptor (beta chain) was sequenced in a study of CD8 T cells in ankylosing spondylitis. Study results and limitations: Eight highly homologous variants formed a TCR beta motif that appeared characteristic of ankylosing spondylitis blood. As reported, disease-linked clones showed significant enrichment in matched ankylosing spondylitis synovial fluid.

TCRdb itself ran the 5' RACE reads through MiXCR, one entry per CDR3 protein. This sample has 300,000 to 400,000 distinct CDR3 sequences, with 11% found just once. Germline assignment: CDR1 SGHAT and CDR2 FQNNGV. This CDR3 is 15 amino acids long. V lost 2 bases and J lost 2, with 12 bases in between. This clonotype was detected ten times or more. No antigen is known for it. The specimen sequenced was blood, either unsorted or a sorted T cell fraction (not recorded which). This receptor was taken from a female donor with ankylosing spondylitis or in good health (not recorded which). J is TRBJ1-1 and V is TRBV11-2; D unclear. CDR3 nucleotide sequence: TGTGCCAGCAGCTTACGATTGACCCACAACACTGAAGCTTTCTTT. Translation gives CASSLRLTHNTEAFF.